The 29 T cell receptor beta chains given below trace back to one sample, sequenced in a study of OX40 agonist ivuxolimab in advanced cancers. Assay: immunoSEQ multiplex PCR; the TCRdb copy retains only in-frame clones and omits some. The sample carries about 53,000 clones, less than 85% recorded once. Sequencing was performed on CD4+ or CD8+ T cells sorted from blood, taken in a trial of the OX40 agonist ivuxolimab. These receptors were collected from an adult with an advanced solid tumor such as melanoma, head and neck, liver or kidney cancer.

This clone has a handful of counts. The chain uses TRBV5-1 and TRBJ2-7, with TRBD2 identical over 11 bases. CDR1 SGHRS and CDR2 YFSETQ come from the germline V gene. The CDR3 consists of 16 residues. Losses at the gene ends were 1 base for V and 0 bases for J; bases not matched to a gene: 3. CDR3 amino acids: CASSLFTSGSSYEQYF. The CDR3 DNA reads as TGCGCCAGCAGCTTGTTCACTAGCGGGAGCTCCTACGAGCAGTACTTC.

The V call is TRBV6-1, the J call TRBJ2-2; 7 bases map to TRBD2. Germline V gives CDR1 MNHNS, CDR2 SASEGT. CDR3 length: 15 amino acids. V dropped 2 bases and J dropped 5; count of bases not matched to a gene: 5. In DNA form, the CDR3 reads TGTGCCAGCAGTGAACGGGACTACCCGACCGGGGAGCTGTTTTTT. Translation gives CASSERDYPTGELFF.

The DNA of the CDR3 is TGTGCCAGCAGTCGTAGTGAGGAGCAGCCCCAGCATTTT. This sequence encodes CASSRSEEQPQHF. This chain links TRBV6-6 with TRBJ1-5; D unresolved. This CDR3 has 13 residues. V was cut by 5 bases and J by 7 bases, with 12 bases left in between. The germline CDR1 and CDR2 sequences are MNHNY and SVGAGI (reference sequence).

The chain is built from TRBV5-4 and TRBJ2-7, with 13 bases aligning to TRBD2. Germline assignment: CDR1 SGHNT and CDR2 YYREEE (reference sequence). After removal of 4 bases from V and 7 bases from J, the junction contained 8 bases not matched to a gene. This CDR3 contains 15 residues. Written as DNA, the CDR3 is TGTGCCAGCAGCCCCGGACTAGCGGGAGCGGTGGAGCAGTACTTC. This encodes CASSPGLAGAVEQYF.

This clone was detected once. DNA of the CDR3: TGTGCCAGCAGTTTACTCCCTCGCGGGCCGAACACTGAAGCTTTCTTT. It encodes CASSLLPRGPNTEAFF. The chain combines TRBV28 with TRBJ1-1, with D hard to call. CDR1 is MDHEN, CDR2 SYDVKM, per germline. The CDR3 has 16 residues. V lost 2 bases, J lost 1 base, and 14 bases lay in between.

The chain combines TRBV7-8 with TRBJ1-2; the match to TRBD1 covers 7 bases. The CDR3 extends over 17 amino acids. The germline V gene encodes CDR1 SGHVS and CDR2 FQNEAQ. J was trimmed by 6 bases and V by 0 bases; bases with no gene match: 13. CDR3 DNA: TGTGCCAGCAGCTTAGCGGGGGACAGACCCCTGTTAGATGGCTACACCTTC. Translation gives CASSLAGDRPLLDGYTF.

The chain combines TRBV4-1 with TRBJ2-2, with 11 bases lining up with TRBD1. There are 16 residues in the CDR3. Germline V gives CDR1 MGHRA, CDR2 YSYEKL. V lost 0 bases and J lost 9; bases outside the gene matches: 6. The CDR3 reads CASSQDWGQGGRELFF. DNA for the CDR3: TGCGCCAGCAGCCAAGATTGGGGACAGGGGGGAAGGGAGCTGTTTTTT.

The chain joins TRBV2 to TRBJ2-2, with TRBD2 matching over 11 bases. With V trimmed by 7 bases and J by 1 base, 2 bases remained unmatched. The CDR3 totals 15 residues. Germline V gene lookup returns CDR1 SNHLY and CDR2 FYNNEI. The CDR3 region is CASKGTSGNTGELFF. The DNA of the CDR3 is TGTGCCAGCAAGGGGACTAGCGGGAACACCGGGGAGCTGTTTTTT.

CDR3 amino acids: CASSSAGVGNEQFF. The DNA of the CDR3 is TGTGCCAGTAGTTCGGCAGGGGTGGGGAATGAGCAGTTCTTC. This sequence joins TRBV19 and TRBJ2-1; D might be TRBD1 (6 bases). Trimming stripped 5 bases from V and 7 bases from J, with 15 bases between. The germline gives CDR1 LNHDA, CDR2 SQIVND (reference sequence). This CDR3 comprises 14 residues.

This chain joins TRBV6-6 and TRBJ1-4; 7 bases fit TRBD1. J was trimmed by 7 bases and V by 4 bases; bases with no gene match: 3. The V gene's germline CDR1 is MNHNY and CDR2 SVGAGI (reference sequence). CDR3 length equals 13 residues. The CDR3 DNA follows: TGTGCCAGCAGTTCTTACAGGGGTGAAAAACTGTTTTTT. Translation: CASSSYRGEKLFF.

Note on this clone: Mismatch with germline at one junction end may stem from a read error. The V call is TRBV7-3, the J call TRBJ2-7; 9 bases agree with TRBD2. The CDR3 runs 16 residues. Germline assignment: CDR1 SGHTA and CDR2 FQGTGA. CDR3 bases: TGCGCCAGCAGCCAGATTCTAGCGGGACAAGGCGACGAGCAGTACTTC. It translates to CASSQILAGQGDEQYF. The full variable domain, completed using reference TRBV7-3 and TRBJ2-7, is GAGVSQTPSNKVTEKGKYVELRCDPISGHTALYWYRQSLGQGPEFLIYFQGTGAADDSGLPNDRFFAVRPEGSVSTLKIQRTERGDSAVYLCASSQILAGQGDEQYFGPGTRLTVT.

This clone was observed once. The chain couples TRBV6-1 to TRBJ1-1, with a weak D call TRBD1 (6 bases). The CDR3 contains 13 residues. Deletions cut 10 bases from V and 5 bases from J, with 17 bases between. Germline CDR1 and CDR2: MNHNS and SASEGT. DNA of the CDR3: TGTGCCAACAAACCTACAGGGAGGACTGAAGCTTTCTTT. It yields the protein CANKPTGRTEAFF.

The rearrangement uses TRBV7-8 and TRBJ2-5; TRBD2 is a possible D gene (6 bases). CDR1 and CDR2 (germline): SGHVS, FQNEAQ. With 7 bases removed from V and 5 bases from J, the gap between germline ends came to 20 bases. The CDR3 is 15 residues long. The CDR3: CASNVAENPGETQYF. For the CDR3, the DNA is TGTGCCAGCAACGTAGCGGAAAATCCAGGGGAGACCCAGTACTTC.

The rearrangement joins TRBV10-2 to TRBJ2-3, with D perhaps assigned TRBD1 or TRBD2 (5 bases each). Germline CDR1 WSHSY, CDR2 SAAADI. V lost 8 bases to trimming and J lost 2 bases, with 17 bases between them. This CDR3 region has 15 residues. The CDR3 spells CASAGASGPTDTQYF. The CDR3 DNA reads TGCGCCAGCGCCGGGGCTAGTGGGCCCACAGATACGCAGTATTTT.

This clone was counted between two and nine times. V usage is TRBV5-1 and J usage is TRBJ1-1; no clear D. This CDR3 region has 14 residues. V was shortened by 0 bases and J by 0 bases, with 6 bases between the two germline ends. Germline assignment: CDR1 SGHRS and CDR2 YFSETQ. The CDR3 spells CASSLGLMNTEAFF. CDR3 nucleotide sequence: TGCGCCAGCAGCTTGGGCCTGATGAACACTGAAGCTTTCTTT.

This rearrangement joins TRBV9 to TRBJ2-1; no reliable D call. CDR1 is SGDLS and CDR2 is YYNGEE in the germline V gene. The CDR3 runs to 15 residues. Trimming left V 4 bases short and J 4 bases short, with 15 bases between. DNA for the CDR3: TGTGCCAGCAGCCGACGTGAGAAATCGTACAATGAGCAGTTCTTC. This codes for CASSRREKSYNEQFF.

The CDR3 coding sequence is TGCGCCAGCAGCTTGACCAGCATGAACACTGAAGCTTTCTTT. Translation: CASSLTSMNTEAFF. J is TRBJ1-1 and V is TRBV5-1; D is uncertain. The CDR3 runs 14 residues. Trimming took off 1 base at V and 0 bases at J, with 7 bases between the two ends. Germline values: CDR1 SGHRS, CDR2 YFSETQ.

The rearrangement uses TRBV19 and TRBJ2-1, with 8 bases fitting TRBD1. Losses at the gene ends were 7 bases for V and 5 bases for J; bases not matched to a gene: 10. The CDR3 consists of 15 residues. CDR1 and CDR2 from the germline V gene are LNHDA and SQIVND (reference sequence). The CDR3 coding sequence is TGTGCCAGTACTCAACAGGGGGATTTTAACAATGAGCAGTTCTTC. Encoded protein: CASTQQGDFNNEQFF.

The rearrangement links TRBV11-2 to TRBJ2-1; D is unclear. Germline loops: CDR1 SGHAT, CDR2 FQNNGV. The ends were cut back, 4 bases at V and 3 bases at J, with 4 bases in the middle. The CDR3 length is 12 residues. CDR3 sequence reads: CASSSFYNEQFF. The CDR3 DNA sequence: TGTGCCAGCAGCTCCTTCTACAATGAGCAGTTCTTC.

For the CDR3, the DNA is TGCGCCAGCAGTGAGTCGTCTTTAGGAAGGTTATGCCTATACGAGCAGTACTTC. The encoded protein is CASSESSLGRLCLYEQYF. The rearrangement links TRBV10-1 to TRBJ2-7; D is uncertain. CDR1 is WNHNN, CDR2 SYGVQD, per germline (reference sequence). Trimming pared 0 bases from V and 4 bases from J, leaving 22 bases between. This CDR3 is built from 18 residues.

The chain joins TRBV19 to TRBJ2-5; D is uncertain. Germline CDR1 LNHDA, CDR2 SQIVND (reference sequence). This CDR3 region has 14 residues. The ends were cut back, 1 base at V and 3 bases at J, with 9 bases in the middle. CDR3 loop: CASSIGAREETQYF. The CDR3 nucleotides are TGTGCCAGTAGTATAGGCGCCAGAGAAGAGACCCAGTACTTC.

The chain combines TRBV21-1 with TRBJ2-3; the table calls TRBD2, which could not be checked here. TRBV21-1 corresponds to a pseudogene. The CDR3 has 21 amino acids. The CDR3 reads CASSKIGPGLAGDGCTDTQYF. As DNA, the CDR3 is TGTGCCAGCAGCAAAATTGGTCCCGGCCTAGCGGGAGACGGGTGCACAGATACGCAGTATTTT.

V gene TRBV11-2 combines with J gene TRBJ2-1; D might be TRBD1 (5 bases). Germline V gives CDR1 SGHAT, CDR2 FQNNGV. The CDR3 is 16 amino acids. V lost 0 bases, J lost 6 bases, and 15 bases lay in between. This CDR3 reads CASSLEGGDQGNEQFF. DNA for the CDR3: TGTGCCAGCAGCTTAGAGGGCGGAGACCAGGGCAATGAGCAGTTCTTC.

CDR3 nucleotide sequence: TGCGCCAGCAGCTTGGTATCCGGTAACACTGAAGCTTTCTTT. Residues: CASSLVSGNTEAFF. The chain recombines TRBV5-1 with TRBJ1-1; the D is unclear. This CDR3 comprises 14 residues. Germline V CDR1 and CDR2: SGHRS, YFSETQ. The V and J ends lost 0 bases and 2 bases respectively, with 8 bases between them.

This rearrangement joins TRBV27 to TRBJ2-1, with 9 bases matching TRBD1. CDR3 length: 15 residues. V shed 7 bases, J shed 4 bases, and the junction held 8 bases outside the gene matches. The germline gives CDR1 MNHEY, CDR2 SMNVEV (reference sequence). The CDR3 is CASNSVGTGYNEQFF. The CDR3 region has the DNA TGTGCCAGCAATTCCGTCGGGACAGGGTACAATGAGCAGTTCTTC.

This chain uses TRBV19 with TRBJ2-7; 7 nucleotides line up with TRBD1. The junction had 7 bases not matched to a gene; V was cut back by 4 bases and J by 4 bases. This CDR3 is built from 14 residues. Per germline, CDR1 LNHDA and CDR2 SQIVND (reference sequence). DNA for the CDR3: TGTGCCAGTAGTAACAGGGGAGCCTCTTACGAGCAGTACTTC. Translating it yields CASSNRGASYEQYF.

J is TRBJ2-7 and V is TRBV5-1; D may match TRBD1 or TRBD2 (5 bases each). V lost 4 bases and J 3 bases, leaving 17 bases between the germline ends. The CDR3 runs to 15 residues. CDR1 and CDR2 from the germline V gene are SGHRS and YFSETQ. The CDR3 protein is CASSPGLGADYEQYF. The CDR3 DNA follows: TGCGCCAGCAGCCCAGGACTCGGGGCCGACTACGAGCAGTACTTC.

V and J are TRBV11-3 and TRBJ2-1; tentative D call: TRBD2 (6 bases). Trimming stripped 4 bases from V and 6 bases from J, with 13 bases between. The CDR3 sequence is 14 residues long. Germline CDR1 is SGHNT and CDR2 is YENEEA. This CDR3 is CASSSRGFVNEQFF. CDR3 nucleotide sequence: TGTGCCAGCAGCTCCCGGGGGTTCGTCAATGAGCAGTTCTTC.

In this sample, this clone turned up a few times. The rearrangement joins TRBV30 to TRBJ1-6, with D tentatively TRBD1 (5 bases). CDR1 GTSNPN and CDR2 SVGIG come from the germline V gene (reference sequence). The V end lost 2 bases, the J end lost 7 bases, and 9 bases lay between the germline ends. The CDR3 has 13 amino acids. The CDR3 region has the DNA TGTGCCTGGAGTAACAGGAGAAATTCACCCCTCCACTTT. Amino acids: CAWSNRRNSPLHF.